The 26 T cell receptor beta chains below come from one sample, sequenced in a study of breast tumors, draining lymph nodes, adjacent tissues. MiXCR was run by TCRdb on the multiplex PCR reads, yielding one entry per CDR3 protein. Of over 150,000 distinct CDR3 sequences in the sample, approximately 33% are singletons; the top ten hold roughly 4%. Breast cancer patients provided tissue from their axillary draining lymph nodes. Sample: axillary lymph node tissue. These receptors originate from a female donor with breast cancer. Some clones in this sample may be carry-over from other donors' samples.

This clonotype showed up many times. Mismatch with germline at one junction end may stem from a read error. CDR3 in DNA: TGTGCCGGCAGTCCTCAGGGATCTGGGGAGCTGTTTTTT. Residues: CAGSPQGSGELFF. This rearrangement joins TRBV6-5 to TRBJ2-2; TRBD1 might be the D (5 bases). The CDR3 is 13 amino acids. The germline V gene has CDR1 MNHEY and CDR2 SVGAGI.

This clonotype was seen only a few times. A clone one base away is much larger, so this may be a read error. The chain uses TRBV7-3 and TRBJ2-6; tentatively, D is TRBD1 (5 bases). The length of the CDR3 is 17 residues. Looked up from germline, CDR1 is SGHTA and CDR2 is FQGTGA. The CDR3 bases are TGTGCCAGCAGCTTATACCGACAGAGCTCTGGGGCCAACCTCCTGACTTTC. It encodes CASSLYRQSSGANLLTF.

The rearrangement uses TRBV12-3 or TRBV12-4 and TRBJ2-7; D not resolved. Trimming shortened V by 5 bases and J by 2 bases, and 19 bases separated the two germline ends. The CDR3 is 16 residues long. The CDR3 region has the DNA TGTGCCAGCAGTACGACTCAAGGGCCTCATACCTACGAGCAGTACTTC. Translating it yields CASSTTQGPHTYEQYF.

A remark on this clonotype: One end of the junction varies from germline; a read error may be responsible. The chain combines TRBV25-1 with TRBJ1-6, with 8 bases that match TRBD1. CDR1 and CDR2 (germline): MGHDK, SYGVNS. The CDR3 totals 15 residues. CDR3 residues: CACNRDRLRYSPPHF. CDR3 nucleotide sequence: TGTGCCTGCAACCGGGACAGGCTGAGGTATTCACCCCCCCACTTT.

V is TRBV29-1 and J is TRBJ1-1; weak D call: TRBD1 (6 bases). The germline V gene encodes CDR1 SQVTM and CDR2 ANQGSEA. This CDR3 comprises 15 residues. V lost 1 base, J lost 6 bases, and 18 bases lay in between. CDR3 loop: CSVEVVDRGGPEAFF. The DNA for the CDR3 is TGCAGCGTTGAAGTGGTGGACAGAGGGGGACCTGAAGCTTTCTTT.

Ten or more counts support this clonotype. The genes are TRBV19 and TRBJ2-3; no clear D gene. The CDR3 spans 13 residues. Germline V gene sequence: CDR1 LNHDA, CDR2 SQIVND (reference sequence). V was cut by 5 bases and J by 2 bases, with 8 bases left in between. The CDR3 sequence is CASSRLNTDTQYF. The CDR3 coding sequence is TGTGCCAGTAGTCGCCTAAACACAGATACGCAGTATTTT.

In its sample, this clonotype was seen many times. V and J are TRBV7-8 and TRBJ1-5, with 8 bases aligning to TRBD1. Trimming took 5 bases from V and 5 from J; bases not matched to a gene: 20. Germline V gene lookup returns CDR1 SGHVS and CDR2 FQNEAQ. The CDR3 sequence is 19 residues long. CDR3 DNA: TGTGCCAGCAGCCATAGGACAGGGTTTACCCTTGGGGGGGATCAGCCCCAGCATTTT. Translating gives CASSHRTGFTLGGDQPQHF.

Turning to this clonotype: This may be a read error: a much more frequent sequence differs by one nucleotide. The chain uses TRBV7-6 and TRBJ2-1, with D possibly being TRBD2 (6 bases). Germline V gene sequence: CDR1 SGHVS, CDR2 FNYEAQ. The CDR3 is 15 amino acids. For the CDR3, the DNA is TGTGCCAGCAGCTTAGTTGTGGGAGGATGGAATGAGCAGCTCTTC. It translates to CASSLVVGGWNEQLF.

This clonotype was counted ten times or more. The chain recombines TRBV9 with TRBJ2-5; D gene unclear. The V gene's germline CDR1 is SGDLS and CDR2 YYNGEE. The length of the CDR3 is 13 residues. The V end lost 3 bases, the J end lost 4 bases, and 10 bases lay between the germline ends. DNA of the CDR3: TGTGCCAGCAGCGGCCTGCCGGGAGAGACCCAGTACTTC. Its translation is CASSGLPGETQYF. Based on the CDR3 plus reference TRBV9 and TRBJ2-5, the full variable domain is DSGVTQTPKHLITATGQRVTLRCSPRSGDLSVYWYQQSLDQGLQFLIQYYNGEERAKGNILERFSAQQFPDLHSELNLSSLELGDSALYFCASSGLPGETQYFGPGTRLLVL.

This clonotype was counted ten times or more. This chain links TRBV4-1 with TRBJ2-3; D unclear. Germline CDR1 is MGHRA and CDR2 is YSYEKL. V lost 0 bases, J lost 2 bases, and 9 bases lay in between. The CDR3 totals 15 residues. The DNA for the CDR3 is TGCGCCAGCAGCCAAGATGTGAGAAACACAGATACGCAGTATTTT. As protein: CASSQDVRNTDTQYF.

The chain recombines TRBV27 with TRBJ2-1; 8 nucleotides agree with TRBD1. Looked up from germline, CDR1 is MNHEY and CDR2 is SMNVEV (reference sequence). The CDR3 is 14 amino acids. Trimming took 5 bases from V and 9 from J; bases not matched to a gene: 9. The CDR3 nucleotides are TGTGCCAGCAGTCGTAGACAGGGGTTCACTGAGCAGTTCTTC. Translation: CASSRRQGFTEQFF.

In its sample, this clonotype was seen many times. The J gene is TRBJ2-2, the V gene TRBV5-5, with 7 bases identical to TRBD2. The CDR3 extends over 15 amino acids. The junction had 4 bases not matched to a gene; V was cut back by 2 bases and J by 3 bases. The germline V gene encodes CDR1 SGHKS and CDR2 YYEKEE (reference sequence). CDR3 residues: CASSFASGHTGELFF. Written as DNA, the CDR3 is TGTGCCAGCAGCTTCGCTAGCGGACACACCGGGGAGCTGTTTTTT.

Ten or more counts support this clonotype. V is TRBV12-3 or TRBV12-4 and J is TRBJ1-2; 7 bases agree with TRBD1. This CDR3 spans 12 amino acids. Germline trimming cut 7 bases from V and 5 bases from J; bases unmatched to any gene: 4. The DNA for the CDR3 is TGTGCCAGCACTAGGGGACAGTATGGCTACACCTTC. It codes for CASTRGQYGYTF.

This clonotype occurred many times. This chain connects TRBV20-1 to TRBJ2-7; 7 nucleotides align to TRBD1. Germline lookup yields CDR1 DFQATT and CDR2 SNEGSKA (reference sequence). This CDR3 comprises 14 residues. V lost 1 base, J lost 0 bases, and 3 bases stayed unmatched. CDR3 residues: CSARGDRASYEQYF. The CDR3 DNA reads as TGCAGTGCTAGAGGGGACAGAGCCTCCTACGAGCAGTACTTC.

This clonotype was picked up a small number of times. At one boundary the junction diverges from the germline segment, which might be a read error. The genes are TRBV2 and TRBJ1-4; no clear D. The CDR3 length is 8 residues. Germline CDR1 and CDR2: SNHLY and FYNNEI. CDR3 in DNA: TGTGCCAGCAGTGAATTGGGGTTT. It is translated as CASSELGF.

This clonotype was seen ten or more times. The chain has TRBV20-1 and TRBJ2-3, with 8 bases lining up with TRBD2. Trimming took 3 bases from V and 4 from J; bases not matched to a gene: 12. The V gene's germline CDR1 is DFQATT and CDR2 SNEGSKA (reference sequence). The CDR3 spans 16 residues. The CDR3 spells CSAREFSGNRPDTQYF. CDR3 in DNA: TGCAGTGCTAGGGAATTTAGCGGGAATCGCCCAGATACGCAGTATTTT.

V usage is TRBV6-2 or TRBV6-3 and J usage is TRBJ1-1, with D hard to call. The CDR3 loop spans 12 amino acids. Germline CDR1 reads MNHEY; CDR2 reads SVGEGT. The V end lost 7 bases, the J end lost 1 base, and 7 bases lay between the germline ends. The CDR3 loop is CASKDPNTEAFF. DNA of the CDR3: TGTGCCAGCAAGGACCCGAACACTGAAGCTTTCTTT.

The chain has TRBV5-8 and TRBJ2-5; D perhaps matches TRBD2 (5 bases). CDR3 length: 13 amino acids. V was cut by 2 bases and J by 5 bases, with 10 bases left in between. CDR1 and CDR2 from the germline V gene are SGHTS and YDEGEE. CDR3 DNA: TGTGCCAGCAGCTTTAGAGGGCTGGAGACCCAGTACTTC. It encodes CASSFRGLETQYF.

This chain's CDR3 is CADGREHYEQYF. CDR3 nucleotide sequence: TGTGCCGATGGGCGGGAACACTACGAGCAGTACTTC. V is TRBV6-5 and J is TRBJ2-7; a weak D match, TRBD2 (6 bases). The CDR3 runs to 12 residues. From germline, CDR1 is MNHEY and CDR2 SVGAGI. V shed 11 bases and J shed 3 bases, with 14 bases lying between them.

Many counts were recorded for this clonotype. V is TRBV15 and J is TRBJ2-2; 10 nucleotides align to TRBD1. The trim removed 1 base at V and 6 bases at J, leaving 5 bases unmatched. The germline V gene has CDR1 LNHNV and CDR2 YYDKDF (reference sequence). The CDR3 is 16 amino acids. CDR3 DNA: TGTGCCACCAGCAGAGTCAGGACAGGGGGTGCCGGGGAGCTGTTTTTT. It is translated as CATSRVRTGGAGELFF.

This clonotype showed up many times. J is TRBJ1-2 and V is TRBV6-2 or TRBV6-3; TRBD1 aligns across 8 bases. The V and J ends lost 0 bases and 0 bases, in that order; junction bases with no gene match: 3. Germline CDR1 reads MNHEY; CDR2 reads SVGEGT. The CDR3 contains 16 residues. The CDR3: CASSYSRTGTNYGYTF. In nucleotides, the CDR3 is TGTGCCAGCAGTTACTCCCGGACAGGGACTAACTATGGCTACACCTTC.

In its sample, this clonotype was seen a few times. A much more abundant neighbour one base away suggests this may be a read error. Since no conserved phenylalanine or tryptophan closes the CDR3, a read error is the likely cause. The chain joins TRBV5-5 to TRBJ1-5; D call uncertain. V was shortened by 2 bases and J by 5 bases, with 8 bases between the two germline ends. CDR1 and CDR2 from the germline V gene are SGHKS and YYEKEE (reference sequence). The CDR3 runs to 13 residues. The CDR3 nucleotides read TGTGCCAGCAGCTTAGGGTCGGATCAGCCCCAGCATTCT. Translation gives CASSLGSDQPQHS.

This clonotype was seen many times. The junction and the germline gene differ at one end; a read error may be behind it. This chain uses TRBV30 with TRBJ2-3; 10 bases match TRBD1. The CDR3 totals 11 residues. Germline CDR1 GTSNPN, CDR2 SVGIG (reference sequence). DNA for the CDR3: TGCGGGACAGGGGAGGTGGATACGCAGTATTTT. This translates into CGTGEVDTQYF.

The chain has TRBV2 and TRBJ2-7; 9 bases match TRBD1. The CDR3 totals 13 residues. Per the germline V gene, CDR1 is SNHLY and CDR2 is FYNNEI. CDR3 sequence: CAISDRGRNEQYF. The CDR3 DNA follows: TGTGCTATAAGCGACAGGGGGAGAAACGAGCAGTACTTC.

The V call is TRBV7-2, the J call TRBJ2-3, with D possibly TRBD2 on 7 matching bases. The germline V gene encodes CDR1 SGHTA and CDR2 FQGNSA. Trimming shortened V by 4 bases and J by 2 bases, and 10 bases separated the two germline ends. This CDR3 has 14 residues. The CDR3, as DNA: TGTGCCAGCAGCTCTGGGGGGGCCACAGATACGCAGTATTTT. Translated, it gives CASSSGGATDTQYF.

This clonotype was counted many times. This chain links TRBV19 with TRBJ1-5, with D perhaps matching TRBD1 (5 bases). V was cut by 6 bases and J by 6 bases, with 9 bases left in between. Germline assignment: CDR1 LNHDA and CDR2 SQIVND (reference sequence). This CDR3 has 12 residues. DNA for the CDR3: TGTGCCAGTAGCCCGAGGGGTCAGCCCCAGCATTTT. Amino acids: CASSPRGQPQHF.